A selection of T cell receptor beta chains follows, all from one sample in a study of T cell clonotyping in hematopoietic cell transplantation. The protocol was immunoSEQ multiplex PCR, while the TCRdb copy is restricted to in-frame clones and leaves out a portion. The repertoire holds 35,000 to 45,000 clones, with about 95% as singletons. Sequenced material: peripheral blood mononuclear cells. The source of these receptors is a woman in her forties or fifties in good health. Some clones in this sample may be carry-over from other donors' samples. The CDR3 runs from the conserved cysteine through the conserved F or W. The D gene is left open where the match is weak. Some rows have no size entry. The others give once, few or many, or a class for an expanded clone.

clone size	J gene	V gene	D gene	CDR3 protein	CDR3 DNA
-	TRBJ1-5	TRBV7-8	-	CASSLAQGNQPQHF	TGTGCCAGCAGCTTAGCCCAGGGAAATCAGCCCCAGCATTTT
-	TRBJ1-1	TRBV18	-	CASSPLANTEAFF	TGTGCCAGCTCACCATTGGCGAACACTGAAGCTTTCTTT
-	TRBJ1-4	TRBV2	-	CASSVEEKLFF	TGTGCCAGCAGTGTTGAAGAAAAACTGTTTTTT
-	TRBJ1-1	TRBV7-9	TRBD1	CASSIRQGRNTEAFF	TGTGCCAGCAGCATTAGACAGGGGAGGAACACTGAAGCTTTCTTT
-	TRBJ2-1	TRBV11-2	-	CASSLLRTSPQFF	TGTGCCAGCAGCTTGCTCAGGACCAGCCCCCAGTTCTTC
-	TRBJ2-3	TRBV28	-	CASSYGGLVGTQYF	TGTGCCAGCAGTTACGGAGGCCTGGTGGGTACGCAGTATTTT
-	TRBJ2-5	TRBV2	TRBD1	CASSPTGQKQETQYF	TGTGCCAGCAGTCCCACGGGACAGAAGCAAGAGACCCAGTACTTC
-	TRBJ2-5	TRBV7-2	-	CASSLVGRQETQYF	TGTGCCAGCAGCTTAGTAGGCCGACAAGAGACCCAGTACTTC
-	TRBJ2-3	TRBV4-2	-	CASSQDDIRDAGTDTQYF	TGTGCCAGCAGCCAAGATGATATAAGGGACGCGGGCACAGATACGCAGTATTTT
once	TRBJ2-2	TRBV4-1	-	CASSQVLPTTGRAGELFF	TGCGCCAGCAGCCAAGTCCTACCTACGACAGGGAGGGCCGGGGAGCTGTTTTTT
-	TRBJ2-5	TRBV12-5	TRBD2	CASGGTSGLSETQYF	TGTGCTAGTGGTGGGACTAGCGGACTGAGTGAGACCCAGTACTTC
-	TRBJ2-1	TRBV11-2	TRBD2	CASSRTWTSGGADINEQFF	TGTGCCAGCAGCCGAACTTGGACTAGCGGGGGGGCCGATATAAATGAGCAGTTCTTC
-	TRBJ1-1	TRBV6-5	-	CASKRLNTEAFF	TGTGCCAGCAAACGCTTGAACACTGAAGCTTTCTTT
-	TRBJ1-5	TRBV28	-	CASSGQRPRNQPQHF	TGTGCCAGCAGTGGACAAAGGCCCAGAAATCAGCCCCAGCATTTT
-	TRBJ2-7	TRBV5-6	TRBD1	CASRNTGVDRQQYF	TGTGCCAGCAGGAATACAGGGGTAGATCGGCAGCAGTACTTC
-	TRBJ2-1	TRBV28	TRBD2	CASRSSGAYNEQFF	TGTGCCAGCAGATCTAGCGGGGCCTACAATGAGCAGTTCTTC
-	TRBJ2-1	TRBV4-3	-	CASSQDRQSDEQFF	TGCGCCAGCAGCCAAGATAGACAGTCGGATGAGCAGTTCTTC
-	TRBJ1-2	TRBV2	-	CASSSRPQQGYGYTF	TGTGCCAGCAGCAGTAGACCCCAACAGGGCTATGGCTACACCTTC
-	TRBJ2-2	TRBV6-1	TRBD2	CASRSGGESGELFF	TGTGCCAGCAGAAGCGGGGGGGAAAGCGGGGAGCTGTTTTTT
-	TRBJ2-2	TRBV9	-	CASSVANGVELFF	TGTGCCAGCAGCGTAGCTAATGGAGTGGAGCTGTTTTTT
-	TRBJ1-1	TRBV7-2	TRBD1	CASSRYRGSNTEAFF	TGTGCCAGCAGCCGATACAGGGGGTCGAACACTGAAGCTTTCTTT
-	TRBJ1-5	TRBV5-1	TRBD1	CASSTGTGFEQPQHF	TGCGCCAGCAGCACCGGGACAGGGTTTGAGCAGCCCCAGCATTTT
-	TRBJ2-3	TRBV4-2	-	CASSQGTKGTDTQYF	TGTGCCAGCAGCCAAGGGACAAAAGGGACAGATACGCAGTATTTT
-	TRBJ1-1	TRBV19	-	CASSILDGTEAFF	TGTGCCAGTAGTATTTTGGATGGGACTGAAGCTTTCTTT
-	TRBJ1-2	TRBV11-3	-	CASSLDPGTYGYTF	TGTGCCAGCAGCTTAGACCCCGGGACGTATGGCTACACCTTC
-	TRBJ1-3	TRBV29-1	-	CSARISGNTIYF	TGCAGCGCCCGGATCTCTGGAAACACCATATATTTT
-	TRBJ1-1	TRBV25-1	-	CASSGPWGSVTEAFF	TGTGCCAGCAGTGGGCCTTGGGGGTCGGTCACTGAAGCTTTCTTT
-	TRBJ2-7	TRBV4-3	TRBD1	CASSWQTGLNEQYF	TGCGCCAGCAGCTGGCAGACAGGGCTCAACGAGCAGTACTTC
-	TRBJ1-5	TRBV5-1	-	CASSPNAGEHQPQHF	TGCGCCAGCAGCCCTAATGCCGGGGAGCATCAGCCCCAGCATTTT
-	TRBJ1-5	TRBV19	-	CASSIARGGGQPQHF	TGTGCCAGTAGTATAGCCCGAGGGGGTGGGCAGCCCCAGCATTTT
-	TRBJ2-7	TRBV19	-	CASSIVQGRFYEQYF	TGTGCCAGTAGTATAGTACAGGGTCGGTTCTACGAGCAGTACTTC
-	TRBJ2-5	TRBV28	-	CASKPGRETQYF	TGTGCCAGCAAGCCGGGGAGGGAGACCCAGTACTTC
-	TRBJ2-3	TRBV10-3	TRBD2	CAISEPTSGRQDTQYF	TGTGCCATCAGTGAGCCGACTAGCGGGAGACAAGATACGCAGTATTTT
-	TRBJ2-7	TRBV30	-	CAWSGGAYEQYF	TGTGCCTGGAGTGGGGGGGCGTACGAGCAGTACTTC
-	TRBJ1-2	TRBV6-5	-	CASTPGGAGYGYTF	TGTGCCAGCACTCCTGGGGGGGCTGGCTATGGCTACACCTTC
-	TRBJ2-6	TRBV4-3	TRBD1	CASSQRDRPNYWTNVLTF	TGCGCCAGCAGCCAGAGGGACAGGCCGAATTATTGGACCAACGTCCTGACTTTC
-	TRBJ2-2	TRBV5-1	TRBD2	CASSKGLSSYTGELFF	TGCGCCAGCAGCAAGGGACTATCGAGCTACACCGGGGAGCTGTTTTTT
-	TRBJ1-1	TRBV19	-	CASSPGGEGLNTEAFF	TGTGCCAGTAGTCCCGGAGGTGAGGGGCTGAACACTGAAGCTTTCTTT
-	TRBJ2-7	TRBV11-3	TRBD1	CASSPGTGGEEQYF	TGTGCCAGCAGCCCTGGGACAGGGGGCGAAGAGCAGTACTTC
-	TRBJ1-6	TRBV23-1	TRBD1	CASRPPSGDRDVRNSPLHF	TGCGCCAGCAGGCCGCCTAGCGGTGACAGGGACGTTAGAAACTCACCCCTCCACTTT